This TCR beta chain emerged from a study of T cells in Graves' hyperthyroidism and ophthalmopathy. Overall study results and limits: Blood shared most expanded thyroid clonotypes above 0.001.

The hyperthyroidism patients had all been newly diagnosed, and their disease duration was under 2 months. Their ages ranged from 18 to 65 years. Patients with uncontrolled infections, other autoimmune diseases, pregnancy or lactation were excluded. Worth noting for this clonotype: The antigen is unknown.

The CDR3 extends over 14 amino acids. Germline values: CDR1 SQVTM, CDR2 ANQGSEA. Trimming cost V 4 bases and J 2 bases, with 12 bases left between them. Researchers amplified the TCR beta CDR3 regions from RNA transcripts. First-round RT-PCR targeting the TCR CDR3 was performed with the HTBI primer set. MiXCR, run by TCRdb on the multiplex PCR reads, gives a single entry per CDR3 protein. Of approximately 500,000 distinct CDR3 sequences in the sample, just over 45% were seen once. The source is a woman aged 18 to 35 with Graves' hyperthyroidism. This sequence joins TRBV29-1 and TRBJ1-5; tentatively, D is TRBD1 (6 bases). Source material: peripheral blood or thyroid tissue (not recorded which). As DNA, the CDR3 is TGCAGCGTTGTGTCAGGGGTCGGCAATCAGCCCCAGCATTTT. It encodes CSVVSGVGNQPQHF.